This T cell receptor (beta chain) was observed in a study of identical twins' blood T cells. TCRdb reprocessed the 5' RACE reads with MiXCR, giving one entry per CDR3 protein. The sample contains around 380,000 distinct CDR3 sequences, about 28% of which appear only once. Germline V lookup: CDR1 SQVTM, CDR2 ANQGSEA. CDR3 size: 13 residues. V gave up 6 bases and J gave up 1 base, with 9 bases separating them. This clonotype was detected a few times. The rearrangement uses TRBV29-1 and TRBJ2-2; D uncertain. Sequencing was carried out using PBMCs. This receptor was taken from a woman aged 18 to 49 in good health. Here the CDR3 DNA reads TGCAGCGTCGAGTCAGGGAACACCGGGGAGCTGTTTTTT. It is translated as CSVESGNTGELFF.